This T cell receptor (beta chain) is from a study of shared clonotypes between healthy human individuals. The assay was immunoSEQ multiplex PCR, and TCRdb's table has in-frame clones only and misses some. Of hundreds of thousands of clones detected, roughly 70% appear once; the ten largest clones hold 10%. The CDR3 is made up of 17 amino acids. Germline CDR1 reads SGHRS; CDR2 reads YFSETQ. Trimming left V 4 bases short and J 1 base short, with 19 bases between. This chain links TRBV5-1 with TRBJ2-3; D gene uncertain. Sample: memory CD4+ T cells sorted from blood. Subset meaning: CD45RA-negative fraction. The sequence was collected from a man aged 25 to 40 in good health. The CDR3 sequence: CASSPTLGAAGTDTQYF. CDR3 nucleotide sequence: TGCGCCAGCAGCCCTACGTTAGGCGCTGCGGGCACAGATACGCAGTATTTT. The full variable domain, completed using reference TRBV5-1 and TRBJ2-3, is KAGVTQTPRYLIKTRGQQVTLSCSPISGHRSVSWYQQTPGQGLQFLFEYFSETQRNKGNFPGRFSGRQFSNSRSEMNVSTLELGDSALYLCASSPTLGAAGTDTQYFGPGTRLTVL.